This T cell receptor beta chain emerged from a study of T cells after yellow fever vaccination. TCRdb analysed the 5' RACE reads with MiXCR anew, one entry per CDR3 protein. The sample includes 600,000 to 750,000 distinct CDR3 sequences, 9% to 15% of them seen just once. General study points: The secondary response was weaker, and its peak arrived faster, on day 5 versus 15. Among primary-vaccination clones, most reappeared after the booster, at 96% for CD4 and around 91% for CD8. The appearance of a small share of clonotypes in both CD4 and CD8 compartments was observed. Abundant clonotypes from the bulk population could have been carried over as contaminants into FACS-sorted repertoires.

V was clipped by 2 bases and J by 6 bases; unmatched bases: 5. The CDR3 length is 14 residues. CDR1 is MNHEY and CDR2 is SVGAGI in the germline V gene. Remarks on this clonotype: Antigen specificity is unknown.

The TCR sequence derives from a young man who received the YFV17D yellow fever vaccine. The specimen was PBMCs, collected on the day of the yellow fever booster vaccination. The rearrangement joins TRBV6-5 to TRBJ2-7; 9 bases agree with TRBD2. CDR3 coding DNA: TGTGCCAGCAGTTACATAGCGGGAGAATCCGAGCAGTACTTC. It codes for CASSYIAGESEQYF.